This entry features one T cell receptor beta chain sequence. The antigen remains undetermined. The data stem from a study of T cell responses to AZD1222 COVID-19 vaccine. V was pared by 2 bases and J by 0 bases, with 13 bases between. The germline CDR1 and CDR2 sequences are WSHSY and SAAADI. CDR3 size: 16 residues. The protocol was immunoSEQ multiplex PCR, while the TCRdb copy is restricted to in-frame clones and leaves out a portion. The table records some 95,000 clones, roughly 90% of them present only once. Whole-study results and caveats: Elevations in Spike-specific TCR breadth and depth followed administration of two AZD1222 doses. Repertoires in all cases were sampled only once the peak T cell response had passed. AZD1222 recipients seropositive at baseline numbered only 6 or 7. Donors, mostly white British, included more females; clonal diversity was possibly underestimated.

The sequence came from an adult who received the AZD1222 COVID-19 vaccine. The source material was peripheral blood, sampled 28 days after the second AZD1222 dose. This chain joins TRBV10-2 and TRBJ1-1; perhaps TRBD1 as D (6 bases). The CDR3 spells CASSEPSRGMNTEAFF. The CDR3 DNA reads TGCGCCAGCAGTGAGCCTTCCAGGGGCATGAACACTGAAGCTTTCTTT.